A selection of T cell receptor beta chains follows, all from one sample in a study of shared clonotypes between healthy human individuals. Assay used: immunoSEQ multiplex PCR; TCRdb lists only in-frame clones, some missing. This table has approximately 340,000 clones, about 70% appearing once. Sequenced sample: memory CD4+ T cells sorted from blood. These receptors were taken from a man aged 30 to 39 in good health. CDR3s include the opening cysteine and the closing phenylalanine or tryptophan. The order of the fields is CDR3 protein, CDR3 DNA, V gene, clone size, J gene, D gene. D genes are given only for firm matches. Clone size is stated in some rows and not others, as once, few, many or a class when expanded.

CDR3: CASSLLVTGANVLTF
DNA: TGTGCCAGTAGTTTGCTTGTGACTGGGGCCAACGTCCTGACTTTC
V: TRBV19
size: NA
J: TRBJ2-6
D: NA

CDR3: CATSGAGQPQHF
DNA: TGTGCCACCTCTGGGGCGGGTCAGCCCCAGCATTTT
V: TRBV5-4
size: once
J: TRBJ1-5
D: NA

CDR3: CASSLGTRTDTQYF
DNA: TGTGCCAGCAGCCTAGGGACTCGAACAGATACGCAGTATTTT
V: TRBV5-6
size: NA
J: TRBJ2-3
D: NA

CDR3: CAISEPGKTNTIYF
DNA: TGTGCCATCAGTGAACCGGGAAAGACAAACACCATATATTTT
V: TRBV10-3
size: NA
J: TRBJ1-3
D: NA

CDR3: CASRAYEASYNEQFF
DNA: TGTGCCAGCAGGGCCTACGAGGCTAGCTACAATGAGCAGTTCTTC
V: TRBV6-1
size: NA
J: TRBJ2-1
D: NA

CDR3: CASSQNAGGADGYTF
DNA: TGCGCCAGCAGCCAAAATGCAGGGGGCGCGGATGGCTACACCTTC
V: TRBV5-1
size: NA
J: TRBJ1-2
D: TRBD1

CDR3: CASSGGRTGVYEQYF
DNA: TGTGCCAGCAGTGGAGGAAGGACAGGGGTTTACGAGCAGTACTTC
V: TRBV6-1
size: NA
J: TRBJ2-7
D: TRBD1

CDR3: CASSVDAPTYNEQFF
DNA: TGTGCCAGCAGCGTAGATGCACCTACTTACAATGAGCAGTTCTTC
V: TRBV9
size: NA
J: TRBJ2-1
D: NA

CDR3: CASIKAGVRRNTIYF
DNA: TGTGCCAGTATCAAAGCAGGGGTTCGAAGAAACACCATATATTTT
V: TRBV19
size: NA
J: TRBJ1-3
D: NA

CDR3: CASSQERGRVATEYF
DNA: TGTGCCAGCAGCCAAGAGCGGGGGCGTGTGGCTACCGAGTACTTC
V: TRBV14
size: NA
J: TRBJ2-7
D: NA

CDR3: CASSLEGLGTNYEQYF
DNA: TGTGCCAGCTCACTGGAAGGCTTAGGAACTAACTACGAGCAGTACTTC
V: TRBV18
size: NA
J: TRBJ2-7
D: NA

CDR3: CASSLGDSSYEQYF
DNA: TGTGCCAGCAGCTTAGGGGACAGCTCCTACGAGCAGTACTTC
V: TRBV11-2
size: few
J: TRBJ2-7
D: TRBD1

CDR3: CASSIQQTRANEQFF
DNA: TGTGCCAGTAGTATCCAACAGACGAGGGCTAATGAGCAGTTCTTC
V: TRBV19
size: NA
J: TRBJ2-1
D: NA

CDR3: CASSVTGKGGYTF
DNA: TGTGCCAGCAGTGTGACAGGGAAAGGTGGCTACACCTTC
V: TRBV27
size: NA
J: TRBJ1-2
D: TRBD1

CDR3: CASNPLGQGSGETQYF
DNA: TGCGCCAGCAACCCATTGGGACAGGGGTCGGGAGAGACCCAGTACTTC
V: TRBV5-1
size: few
J: TRBJ2-5
D: TRBD1

CDR3: CASSGLAGADTQYF
DNA: TGTGCCAGCAGTGGGCTAGCGGGAGCAGATACGCAGTATTTT
V: TRBV2
size: NA
J: TRBJ2-3
D: TRBD2

CDR3: CASSSGTAISGNTIYF
DNA: TGTGCCAGCAGTTCCGGGACAGCAATCTCTGGAAACACCATATATTTT
V: TRBV6-6
size: NA
J: TRBJ1-3
D: TRBD1

CDR3: CASSLGREVHTDTQYF
DNA: TGTGCCAGCAGCTTAGGCCGGGAGGTCCACACAGATACGCAGTATTTT
V: TRBV7-8
size: NA
J: TRBJ2-3
D: TRBD2

CDR3: CASSLGANLGYF
DNA: TGTGCCAGCAGCTTAGGTGCAAACCTGGGATACTTC
V: TRBV11-2
size: NA
J: TRBJ2-7
D: NA

CDR3: CASSPGQGSNYGYTF
DNA: TGTGCCAGCTCACCCGGACAGGGCTCTAACTATGGCTACACCTTC
V: TRBV18
size: once
J: TRBJ1-2
D: TRBD1

CDR3: CASSSAALAHQETQYF
DNA: TGTGCCAGCAGCTCCGCCGCACTAGCGCACCAAGAGACCCAGTACTTC
V: TRBV5-4
size: NA
J: TRBJ2-5
D: TRBD2

CDR3: CARHPGGPNQPQHF
DNA: TGTGCCAGACATCCAGGGGGCCCCAATCAGCCCCAGCATTTT
V: TRBV19
size: NA
J: TRBJ1-5
D: TRBD1

CDR3: CASSLGVSGRTQETQYF
DNA: TGTGCCAGCAGTTTAGGGGTCAGCGGGAGGACTCAAGAGACCCAGTACTTC
V: TRBV7-2
size: few
J: TRBJ2-5
D: TRBD2

CDR3: CASSAWESSTDTQYF
DNA: TGTGCCAGCAGCGCATGGGAATCTAGCACAGATACGCAGTATTTT
V: TRBV7-9
size: NA
J: TRBJ2-3
D: NA

CDR3: CASSPAGGAVEAFF
DNA: TGTGCCAGCAGTCCGGCTGGTGGGGCGGTTGAAGCTTTCTTT
V: TRBV6-6
size: NA
J: TRBJ1-1
D: NA

CDR3: CASSYNRDFSNTIYF
DNA: TGTGCCAGCAGTTACAACAGGGATTTTTCGAACACCATATATTTT
V: TRBV6-6
size: NA
J: TRBJ1-3
D: NA

CDR3: CASSSYVTGVYEQYF
DNA: TGCGCCAGCAGCTCCTACGTGACAGGGGTCTACGAGCAGTACTTC
V: TRBV5-1
size: once
J: TRBJ2-7
D: TRBD1

CDR3: CASSPLQGSTEAFF
DNA: TGTGCCAGCTCACCATTACAGGGATCTACTGAAGCTTTCTTT
V: TRBV18
size: NA
J: TRBJ1-1
D: NA

CDR3: CASSNPGLAGGGSSTDTQYF
DNA: TGTGCCAGCAGCAACCCGGGACTAGCGGGAGGGGGGTCTAGCACAGATACGCAGTATTTT
V: TRBV28
size: NA
J: TRBJ2-3
D: TRBD2

CDR3: CASNELASNEQFF
DNA: TGTGCCAGCAATGAACTAGCGAGCAATGAGCAGTTCTTC
V: TRBV9
size: NA
J: TRBJ2-1
D: TRBD2

CDR3: CASSLQGAITYEQYF
DNA: TGTGCCAGCAGTTTACAGGGGGCGATAACCTACGAGCAGTACTTC
V: TRBV28
size: NA
J: TRBJ2-7
D: TRBD1

CDR3: CASSLAGVDEKLFF
DNA: TGTGCCAGCAGCTTGGCCGGGGTAGACGAAAAACTGTTTTTT
V: TRBV5-4
size: NA
J: TRBJ1-4
D: NA

CDR3: CAISDPGLAGGDTQYF
DNA: TGTGCCATCAGTGATCCCGGACTAGCGGGAGGAGATACGCAGTATTTT
V: TRBV10-3
size: NA
J: TRBJ2-3
D: TRBD2

CDR3: CASSPLANTGELFF
DNA: TGTGCCAGCTCACCTCTGGCAAACACCGGGGAGCTGTTTTTT
V: TRBV18
size: NA
J: TRBJ2-2
D: NA

CDR3: CASSQGEPAKNIQYF
DNA: TGTGCCAGCAGCCAGGGGGAACCCGCCAAAAACATTCAGTACTTC
V: TRBV4-2
size: NA
J: TRBJ2-4
D: NA

CDR3: CASSPHQQGPYEQYF
DNA: TGTGCCAGCAGCCCCCATCAACAGGGTCCCTACGAGCAGTACTTC
V: TRBV7-2
size: NA
J: TRBJ2-7
D: NA